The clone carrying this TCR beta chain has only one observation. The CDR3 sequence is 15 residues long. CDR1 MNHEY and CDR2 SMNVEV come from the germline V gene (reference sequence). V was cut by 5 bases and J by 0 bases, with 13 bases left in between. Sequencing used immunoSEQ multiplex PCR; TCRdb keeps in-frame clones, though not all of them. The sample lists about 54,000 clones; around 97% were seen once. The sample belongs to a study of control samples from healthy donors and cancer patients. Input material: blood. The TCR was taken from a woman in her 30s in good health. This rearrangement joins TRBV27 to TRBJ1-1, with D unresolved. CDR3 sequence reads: CASSKSGLMNTEAFF. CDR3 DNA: TGTGCCAGCAGTAAATCCGGTCTAATGAACACTGAAGCTTTCTTT.